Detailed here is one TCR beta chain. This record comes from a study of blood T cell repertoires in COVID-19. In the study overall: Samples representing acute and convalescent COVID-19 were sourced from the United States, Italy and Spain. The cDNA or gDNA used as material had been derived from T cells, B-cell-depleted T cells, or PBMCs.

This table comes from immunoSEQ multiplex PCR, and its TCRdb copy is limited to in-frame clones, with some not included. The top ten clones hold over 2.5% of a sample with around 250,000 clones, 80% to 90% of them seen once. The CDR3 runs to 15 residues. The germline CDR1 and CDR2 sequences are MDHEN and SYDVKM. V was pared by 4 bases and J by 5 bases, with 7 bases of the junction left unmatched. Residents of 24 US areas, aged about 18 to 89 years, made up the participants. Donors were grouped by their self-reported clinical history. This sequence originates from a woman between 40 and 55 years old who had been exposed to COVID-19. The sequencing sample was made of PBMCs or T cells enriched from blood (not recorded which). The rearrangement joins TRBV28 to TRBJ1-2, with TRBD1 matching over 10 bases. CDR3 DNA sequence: TGTGCCAGCAGTTCCGCCGGGACAGGGGTTTATGGCTACACCTTC. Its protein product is CASSSAGTGVYGYTF.